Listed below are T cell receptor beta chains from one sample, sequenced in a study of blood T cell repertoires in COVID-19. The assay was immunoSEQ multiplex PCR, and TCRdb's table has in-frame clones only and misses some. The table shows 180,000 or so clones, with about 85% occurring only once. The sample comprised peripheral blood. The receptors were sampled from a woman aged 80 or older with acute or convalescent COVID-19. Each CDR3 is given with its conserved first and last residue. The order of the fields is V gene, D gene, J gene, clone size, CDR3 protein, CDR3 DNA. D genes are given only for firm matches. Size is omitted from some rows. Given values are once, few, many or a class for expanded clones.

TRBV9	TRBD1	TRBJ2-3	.	CASSVRQGADTQYF	TGTGCCAGCAGCGTACGGCAGGGGGCAGATACGCAGTATTTT
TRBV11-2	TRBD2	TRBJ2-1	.	CASSLGSVAGWSNEQFF	TGTGCCAGCAGCTTAGGGTCAGTAGCGGGTTGGTCCAATGAGCAGTTCTTC
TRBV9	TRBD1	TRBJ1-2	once	CASTAAGGQGYGYTF	TGTGCCAGCACAGCCGCGGGCGGACAGGGTTATGGCTACACCTTC
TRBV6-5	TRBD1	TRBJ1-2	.	CASSIGQGYGYTF	TGTGCCAGCAGTATAGGACAGGGATATGGCTACACCTTC
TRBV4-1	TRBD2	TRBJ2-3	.	CASSFQAGHMGGTDTQYF	TGCGCCAGCAGCTTTCAAGCGGGGCACATGGGGGGCACAGATACGCAGTATTTT
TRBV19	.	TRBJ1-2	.	CASMQVGYGYTF	TGTGCCAGTATGCAGGTCGGCTATGGCTACACCTTC
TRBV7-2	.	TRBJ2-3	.	CASSFTPGDTQYF	TGTGCCAGCAGCTTTACACCGGGGGATACGCAGTATTTT
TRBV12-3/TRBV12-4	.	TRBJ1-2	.	CASSLGLIYGYTF	TGTGCCAGCAGTTTAGGGCTCATATATGGCTACACCTTC
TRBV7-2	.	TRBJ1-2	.	CASSLLGSQDGYTF	TGTGCCAGCAGCTTGTTGGGCTCACAAGATGGCTACACCTTC
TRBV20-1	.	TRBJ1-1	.	CSARRSTEAFF	TGCAGTGCTAGGAGAAGCACTGAAGCTTTCTTT
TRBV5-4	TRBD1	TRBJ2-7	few	CASSWDRGSEQYF	TGTGCCAGCAGCTGGGACAGGGGCTCCGAGCAGTACTTC
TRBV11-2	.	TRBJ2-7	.	CASRARQYISYEQYF	TGTGCCAGCAGGGCTAGACAGTACATTTCCTACGAGCAGTACTTC